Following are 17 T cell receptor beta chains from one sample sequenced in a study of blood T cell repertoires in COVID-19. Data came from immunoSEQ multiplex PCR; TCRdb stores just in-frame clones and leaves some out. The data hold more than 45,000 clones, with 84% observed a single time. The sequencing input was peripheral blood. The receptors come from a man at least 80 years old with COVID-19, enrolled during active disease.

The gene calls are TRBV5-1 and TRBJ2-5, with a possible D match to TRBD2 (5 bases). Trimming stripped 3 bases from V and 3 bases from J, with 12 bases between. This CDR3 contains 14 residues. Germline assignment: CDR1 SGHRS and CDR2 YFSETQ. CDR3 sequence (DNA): TGCGCCAGCAGCTCCGGGATAGACGAAGAGACCCAGTACTTC. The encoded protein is CASSSGIDEETQYF.

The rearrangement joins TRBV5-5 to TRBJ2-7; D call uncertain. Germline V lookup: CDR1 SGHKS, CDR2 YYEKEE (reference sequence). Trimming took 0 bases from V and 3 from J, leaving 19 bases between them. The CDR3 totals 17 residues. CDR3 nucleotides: TGTGCCAGCAGCTTGGCCGCTATCCCAACCCACTACTACGAGCAGTACTTC. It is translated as CASSLAAIPTHYYEQYF.

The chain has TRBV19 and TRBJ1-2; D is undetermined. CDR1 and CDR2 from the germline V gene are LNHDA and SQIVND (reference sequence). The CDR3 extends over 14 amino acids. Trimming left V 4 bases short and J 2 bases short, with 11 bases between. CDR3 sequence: CASSREAPNYGYTF. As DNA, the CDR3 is TGTGCCAGTAGTAGGGAGGCGCCGAACTATGGCTACACCTTC.

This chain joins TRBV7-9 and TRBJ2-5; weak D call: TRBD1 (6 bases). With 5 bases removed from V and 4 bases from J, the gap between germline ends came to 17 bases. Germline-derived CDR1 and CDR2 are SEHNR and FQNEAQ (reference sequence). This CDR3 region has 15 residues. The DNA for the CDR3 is TGTGCCAGCAGCCCCCCAGGGGCAGCCGGAGAGACCCAGTACTTC. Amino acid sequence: CASSPPGAAGETQYF.

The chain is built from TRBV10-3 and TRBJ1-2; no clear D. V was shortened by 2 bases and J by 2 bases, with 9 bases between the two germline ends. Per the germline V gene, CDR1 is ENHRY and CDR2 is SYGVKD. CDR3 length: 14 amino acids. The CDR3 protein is CAISENGRNYGYTF. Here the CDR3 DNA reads TGTGCCATCAGTGAGAACGGCAGGAACTATGGCTACACCTTC.

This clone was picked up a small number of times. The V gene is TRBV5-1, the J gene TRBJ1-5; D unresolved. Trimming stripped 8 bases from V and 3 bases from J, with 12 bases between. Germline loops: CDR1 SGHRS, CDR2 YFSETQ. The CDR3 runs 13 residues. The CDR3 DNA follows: TGCGCCAGTGCAGAGGGTGACAATCAGCCCCAGCATTTT. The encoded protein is CASAEGDNQPQHF. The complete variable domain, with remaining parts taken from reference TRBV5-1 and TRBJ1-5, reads KAGVTQTPRYLIKTRGQQVTLSCSPISGHRSVSWYQQTPGQGLQFLFEYFSETQRNKGNFPGRFSGRQFSNSRSEMNVSTLELGDSALYLCASAEGDNQPQHFGDGTRLSIL.

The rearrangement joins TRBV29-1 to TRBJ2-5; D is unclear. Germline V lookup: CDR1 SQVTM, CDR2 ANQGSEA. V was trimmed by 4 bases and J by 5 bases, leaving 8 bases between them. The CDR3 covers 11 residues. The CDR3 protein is CSVGDAETQYF. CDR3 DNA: TGCAGCGTTGGTGATGCGGAGACCCAGTACTTC.

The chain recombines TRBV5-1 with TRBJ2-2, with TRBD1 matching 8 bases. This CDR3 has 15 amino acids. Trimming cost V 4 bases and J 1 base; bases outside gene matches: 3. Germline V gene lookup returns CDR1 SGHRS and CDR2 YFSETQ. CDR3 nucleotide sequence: TGCGCCAGCAGCACGGGACAGGTGAACACCGGGGAGCTGTTTTTT. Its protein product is CASSTGQVNTGELFF.

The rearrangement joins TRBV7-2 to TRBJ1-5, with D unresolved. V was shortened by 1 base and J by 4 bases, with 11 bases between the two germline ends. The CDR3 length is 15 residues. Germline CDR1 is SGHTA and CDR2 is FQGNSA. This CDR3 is CASSLVGSTNQPQHF. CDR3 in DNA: TGTGCCAGCAGCTTAGTCGGGAGTACGAATCAGCCCCAGCATTTT.

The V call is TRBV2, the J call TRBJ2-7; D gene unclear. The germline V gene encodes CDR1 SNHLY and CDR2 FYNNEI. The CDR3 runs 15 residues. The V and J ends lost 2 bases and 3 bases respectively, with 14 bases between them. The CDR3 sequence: CASSEMSGHFYEQYF. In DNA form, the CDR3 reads TGTGCCAGCAGTGAAATGTCAGGCCACTTCTACGAGCAGTACTTC.

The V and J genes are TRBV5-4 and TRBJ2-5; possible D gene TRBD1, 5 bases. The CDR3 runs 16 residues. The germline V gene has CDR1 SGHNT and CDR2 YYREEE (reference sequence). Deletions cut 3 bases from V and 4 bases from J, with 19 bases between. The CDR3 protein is CASSSEMRQRGETQYF. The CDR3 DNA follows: TGTGCCAGCAGCTCGGAGATGCGACAGCGCGGAGAGACCCAGTACTTC. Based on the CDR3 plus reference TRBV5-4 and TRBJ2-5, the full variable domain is ETGVTQSPTHLIKTRGQQVTLRCSSQSGHNTVSWYQQALGQGPQFIFQYYREEENGRGNFPPRFSGLQFPNYSSELNVNALELDDSALYLCASSSEMRQRGETQYFGPGTRLLVL.

The DNA for the CDR3 is TGTGCCAGTAGTATTTCAATGAGCAATCAGCCCCAGCATTTT. Protein product: CASSISMSNQPQHF. The chain links TRBV19 to TRBJ1-5; no clear D gene. Germline CDR1 LNHDA, CDR2 SQIVND (reference sequence). The CDR3 is 14 amino acids. V lost 3 bases and J 1 base, leaving 7 bases between the germline ends.

The CDR3 loop reads CASSQDTAGGTYNEQFF. DNA of the CDR3: TGCGCCAGCAGCCAAGATACGGCGGGAGGGACCTACAATGAGCAGTTCTTC. The gene calls are TRBV4-3 and TRBJ2-1; 9 nucleotides match TRBD2. This CDR3 contains 17 residues. J lost 2 bases, V lost 0 bases, and 5 bases had no gene match. The V gene's germline CDR1 is LGHNA and CDR2 YSLEER.

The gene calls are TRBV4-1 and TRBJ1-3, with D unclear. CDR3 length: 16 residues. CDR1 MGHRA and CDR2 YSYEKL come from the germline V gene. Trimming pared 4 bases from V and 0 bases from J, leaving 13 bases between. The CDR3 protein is CASSRTPGNSGNTIYF. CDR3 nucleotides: TGCGCCAGCAGCCGAACTCCAGGTAACTCTGGAAACACCATATATTTT.

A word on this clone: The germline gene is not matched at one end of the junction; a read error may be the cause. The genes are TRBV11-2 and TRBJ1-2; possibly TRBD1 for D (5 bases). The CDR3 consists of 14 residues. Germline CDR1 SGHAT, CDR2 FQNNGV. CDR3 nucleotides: TGTGCCAGCAGCGTAGACCCGGGACTCTATGGCTACACCTTC. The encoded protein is CASSVDPGLYGYTF. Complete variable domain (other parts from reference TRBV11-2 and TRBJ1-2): EAGVAQSPRYKIIEKRQSVAFWCNPISGHATLYWYQQILGQGPKLLIQFQNNGVVDDSQLPKDRFSAERLKGVDSTLKIQPAKLEDSAVYLCASSVDPGLYGYTFGSGTRLTVV.

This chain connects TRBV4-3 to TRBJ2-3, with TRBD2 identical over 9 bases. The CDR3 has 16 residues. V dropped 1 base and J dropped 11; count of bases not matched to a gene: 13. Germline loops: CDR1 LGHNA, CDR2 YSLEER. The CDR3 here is CASSQGSSSGGVGQYF. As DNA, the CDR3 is TGCGCCAGCAGCCAAGGCTCGAGTAGCGGGGGTGTAGGGCAGTATTTT.

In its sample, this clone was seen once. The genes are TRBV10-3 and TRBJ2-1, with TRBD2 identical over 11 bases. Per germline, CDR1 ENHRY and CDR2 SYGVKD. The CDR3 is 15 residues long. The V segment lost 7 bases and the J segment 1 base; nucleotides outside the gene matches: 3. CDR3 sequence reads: CAIKTSGASYNEQFF. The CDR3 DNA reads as TGTGCCATCAAGACTAGCGGGGCTTCCTACAATGAGCAGTTCTTC.